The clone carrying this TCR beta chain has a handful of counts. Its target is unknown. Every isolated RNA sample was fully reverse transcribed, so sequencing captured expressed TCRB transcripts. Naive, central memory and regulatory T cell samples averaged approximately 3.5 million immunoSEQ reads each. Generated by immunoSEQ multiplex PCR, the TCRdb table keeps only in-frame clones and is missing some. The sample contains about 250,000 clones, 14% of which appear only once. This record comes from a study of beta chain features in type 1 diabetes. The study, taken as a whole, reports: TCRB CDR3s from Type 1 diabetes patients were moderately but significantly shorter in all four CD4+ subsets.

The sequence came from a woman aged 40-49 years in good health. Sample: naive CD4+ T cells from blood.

CDR3 amino acids: CASSQVGLSGGGTGELFF. CDR3 nucleotides: TGCGCCAGCAGCCAAGTCGGCCTTAGCGGGGGGGGAACCGGGGAGCTGTTTTTT. J is TRBJ2-2 and V is TRBV4-3; TRBD2 agrees at 11 bases. Per germline, CDR1 LGHNA and CDR2 YSLEER. The CDR3 is 18 residues long. The junction had 9 bases not matched to a gene; V was cut back by 1 base and J by 5 bases.